This TCR beta chain originates from a study of T cell changes during pregnancy in multiple sclerosis. The table came from immunoSEQ multiplex PCR; TCRdb's copy has only in-frame clones and leaves some out. Here the sample spans about 38,000 clones, nearly 90% being singletons. The source of this sequence is a female donor with multiple sclerosis, enrolled in a pregnancy study. The sample here was CD4+ T cells from peripheral blood mononuclear cells, taken in the second trimester of pregnancy.

CDR3 region: CASRTGGTWSYNEQFF. In DNA, the CDR3 is TGCGCCAGCCGGACAGGGGGCACATGGTCCTACAATGAGCAGTTCTTC. V is TRBV10-2 and J is TRBJ2-1, with 11 bases lining up with TRBD1. CDR3 length: 16 amino acids. Per the germline V gene, CDR1 is WSHSY and CDR2 is SAAADI. The J segment lost 1 base and the V segment lost 8 bases, leaving 7 bases of the junction unmatched.